Here is one T cell receptor (beta chain) with its context. This entry comes from a study of blood T cell repertoires in COVID-19. Some clones are missing from TCRdb's copy, which holds only in-frame ones; the method was immunoSEQ multiplex PCR. The sample lists 200,000 to 250,000 clones, roughly 83% occurring once. Trimming removed 5 bases from V and 5 bases from J; junction bases left unmatched: 9. This CDR3 is 15 amino acids long. Germline values: CDR1 LNHDA, CDR2 SQIVND (reference sequence). The sample taken for sequencing was peripheral blood. The chain is built from TRBV19 and TRBJ1-5; 7 bases agree with TRBD1. The receptor's source is a man aged 80 or over with acute or convalescent COVID-19. CDR3 DNA: TGTGCCAGTAGTCCCGGGACAGTAGGAGATCAGCCCCAGCATTTT. This translates into CASSPGTVGDQPQHF.